The rows below give T cell receptor beta chains drawn from one sample of a study of shared clonotypes between healthy human individuals. The repertoire was sequenced with immunoSEQ multiplex PCR; TCRdb's copy has only in-frame clones and lacks some. The sample comprises 190,000 or so clones, roughly 70% of which are singletons, and 8.5% to 12% rests with the top ten. Input material: memory CD4+ T cells sorted from blood. The receptors here all came from a man aged 25-40 years in good health. The CDR3 runs from the conserved cysteine through the conserved F or W. The D gene is left open where the match is weak. A row's size may be missing; if present it is once, few, many or a size class.

CDR3,DNA,size,J,V,D
CASLRDRAGNQPQHF,TGTGCCAGCTTACGGGACAGGGCGGGCAATCAGCCCCAGCATTTT,.,TRBJ1-5,TRBV28,TRBD1
CASSKEGGAHQPQHF,TGTGCCAGCAGCAAGGAGGGGGGGGCCCATCAGCCCCAGCATTTT,.,TRBJ1-5,TRBV7-9,.
CASSDQSSYEQYF,TGCGCCAGCAGTGACCAGAGCTCCTACGAGCAGTACTTC,.,TRBJ2-7,TRBV10-2,.
CASSQQTAGHGNGYTF,TGCGCCAGCAGCCAACAAACGGCCGGACACGGTAATGGCTACACCTTC,.,TRBJ1-2,TRBV4-3,.
CASSSPGQAKGAFF,TGTGCCAGCAGTTCCCCGGGGCAGGCTAAAGGGGCTTTCTTT,.,TRBJ1-1,TRBV28,.
CASSLKNTMNTEAFF,TGTGCCAGCAGCTTAAAAAACACAATGAACACTGAAGCTTTCTTT,.,TRBJ1-1,TRBV5-4,.
CASSLDVLQFF,TGTGCCAGCAGCCTCGACGTTTTACAGTTCTTC,few,TRBJ2-1,TRBV28,.
CASSRIRGTQYF,TGTGCCAGCAGTCGAATCCGCGGGACCCAGTACTTC,many,TRBJ2-5,TRBV2,.
CARGPSPDYTF,TGTGCCCGAGGACCTTCACCGGACTACACCTTC,.,TRBJ1-2,TRBV30,.
CASRGEQGFGYGYTF,TGTGCCAGCAGGGGAGAACAGGGGTTTGGCTATGGCTACACCTTC,once,TRBJ1-2,TRBV28,TRBD1
CASHPTRISGANVLTF,TGTGCCAGTCACCCGACGCGGATCTCTGGGGCCAACGTCCTGACTTTC,.,TRBJ2-6,TRBV7-8,.
CASSVREAGYEQYF,TGTGCCAGCAGTGTACGGGAAGCTGGCTACGAGCAGTACTTC,few,TRBJ2-7,TRBV6-1,.
CASSFSRSLGYTF,TGTGCCAGCAGTTTCAGCAGGAGCTTAGGCTACACCTTC,.,TRBJ1-2,TRBV27,.
CASSGARQGRGNQPQHF,TGTGCCAGCAGTGGGGCCCGACAGGGAAGGGGCAATCAGCCCCAGCATTTT,.,TRBJ1-5,TRBV6-1,TRBD1
CASSQYLSYEQYF,TGTGCCAGCAGCCAGTACCTCTCCTACGAGCAGTACTTC,.,TRBJ2-7,TRBV2,.
CASSRDRTSYEQYF,TGCGCCAGCAGCCGAGACAGGACCTCCTACGAGCAGTACTTC,.,TRBJ2-7,TRBV4-3,.
CASSPDFEDTQYF,TGTGCCAGCTCTCCGGACTTTGAGGATACGCAGTATTTT,few,TRBJ2-3,TRBV18,.
CASSLRRERYEQYF,TGTGCCAGCAGCCTCAGGAGGGAGCGGTACGAGCAGTACTTC,.,TRBJ2-7,TRBV7-2,.
CASSHHRGESTGELFF,TGTGCCAGCAGCCATCACAGGGGAGAGAGCACCGGGGAGCTGTTTTTT,.,TRBJ2-2,TRBV4-2,TRBD1
CASSEWMGSHNEQFF,TGTGCCAGCAGTGAATGGATGGGGAGCCACAATGAGCAGTTCTTC,.,TRBJ2-1,TRBV6-1,.
CASSSESGIRGYTF,TGTGCCAGCAGCTCCGAATCAGGGATAAGAGGCTACACCTTC,.,TRBJ1-2,TRBV7-2,.
CASSLAPGQGRTGELFF,TGCGCCAGCAGCTTGGCCCCGGGACAGGGAAGAACCGGGGAGCTGTTTTTT,few,TRBJ2-2,TRBV5-1,TRBD1
CASSYSRGHTEAFF,TGTGCCAGCAGTTACTCGAGGGGACACACTGAAGCTTTCTTT,few,TRBJ1-1,TRBV6-5,.
CASSPEPQFYEQYF,TGTGCCAGCAGCCCTGAGCCCCAATTTTACGAGCAGTACTTC,.,TRBJ2-7,TRBV11-2,.
CASSSPGQGATDTQYF,TGTGCCAGCAGCTCTCCGGGACAGGGCGCCACAGATACGCAGTATTTT,.,TRBJ2-3,TRBV5-4,TRBD1
CASSQDSTSYEQYF,TGCGCCAGCAGCCAAGACTCAACTAGCTACGAGCAGTACTTC,.,TRBJ2-7,TRBV4-1,.
CASSLGLEVGNEQFF,TGCGCCAGCAGCTTGGGACTAGAGGTGGGCAATGAGCAGTTCTTC,.,TRBJ2-1,TRBV5-1,.
CASKYREAYEQYF,TGTGCCAGCAAGTACAGGGAGGCCTACGAGCAGTACTTC,.,TRBJ2-7,TRBV2,.
CASSRMGVGVLAGELFF,TGTGCTAGCAGTCGAATGGGGGTGGGAGTACTCGCCGGGGAGCTGTTTTTT,few,TRBJ2-2,TRBV7-7,.
CATSRDQDQPQHF,TGTGCCACCAGCAGAGATCAGGATCAGCCCCAGCATTTT,.,TRBJ1-5,TRBV15,.
CASSIRNWNEKLFF,TGTGCCAGTAGTATCAGAAATTGGAATGAAAAACTGTTTTTT,.,TRBJ1-4,TRBV19,.
CASSEPGPGEKLFF,TGTGCCAGCAGTGAGCCGGGACCGGGGGAAAAACTGTTTTTT,.,TRBJ1-4,TRBV28,.
CASSERKGPLYEQYF,TGTGCCAGCAGTGAAAGAAAGGGCCCCCTCTACGAGCAGTACTTC,.,TRBJ2-7,TRBV2,.
CTSSQDRSGDTEAFF,TGCACCAGCAGCCAAGATCGTTCAGGGGACACTGAAGCTTTCTTT,.,TRBJ1-1,TRBV1,.
CASSPGGGSSEAFF,TGTGCCAGCTCACCAGGGGGGGGGAGCTCTGAAGCTTTCTTT,.,TRBJ1-1,TRBV18,.
CASIQGGSSYEQYF,TGTGCCAGCATACAGGGTGGGAGCTCCTACGAGCAGTACTTC,once,TRBJ2-7,TRBV6-1,.
CASSGGAYQPQHF,TGTGCCAGCAGCGGGGGTGCGTATCAGCCCCAGCATTTT,.,TRBJ1-5,TRBV7-2,.
CASNREPGNEQFF,TGCGCCAGCAATAGGGAGCCGGGCAATGAGCAGTTCTTC,.,TRBJ2-1,TRBV5-1,.
CASSLYGTSGILHDEQYF,TGTGCCAGCAGCTTATACGGGACTAGCGGGATCTTACACGACGAGCAGTACTTC,.,TRBJ2-7,TRBV7-2,TRBD2
CASSYSATVNEQFF,TGTGCCAGCAGTTACTCCGCGACAGTCAATGAGCAGTTCTTC,.,TRBJ2-1,TRBV6-6,.
CASQGWGSQPQHF,TGTGCCAGCCAGGGGTGGGGGAGTCAGCCCCAGCATTTT,once,TRBJ1-5,TRBV6-1,.
CASSLRLHTDTQYF,TGTGCCAGCAGCCTTAGACTTCACACAGATACGCAGTATTTT,.,TRBJ2-3,TRBV7-6,.
CASSLRQGSSNAFF,TGTGCCAGCAGTTTAAGACAGGGTTCGAGTAATGCTTTCTTT,.,TRBJ1-1,TRBV6-6,TRBD1
CASSSGLAGRGDTQYF,TGTGCCAGCAGCTCCGGACTAGCGGGAAGGGGTGATACGCAGTATTTT,few,TRBJ2-3,TRBV7-3,TRBD2
CASSVGLSGEQYF,TGTGCCAGCAGCGTGGGGCTTTCTGGCGAGCAGTACTTC,.,TRBJ2-7,TRBV9,.
CASSLDPTDTQYF,TGTGCCAGCAGCTTGGACCCCACAGATACGCAGTATTTT,.,TRBJ2-3,TRBV6-4,.
CASALTSSYEQYF,TGTGCCAGCGCCTTGACTAGCTCCTACGAGCAGTACTTC,.,TRBJ2-7,TRBV27,.
CASSADNSDTQYF,TGTGCCAGCAGTGCCGACAATTCAGATACGCAGTATTTT,.,TRBJ2-3,TRBV6-5,.
CASSLKSGSPGLEQYF,TGTGCCAGCAGCCTAAAGAGCGGGAGCCCAGGTTTAGAGCAGTACTTC,.,TRBJ2-7,TRBV7-2,TRBD2
CASSPGTGLTDTQYF,TGTGCCAGCAGTCCCGGGACAGGCCTCACAGATACGCAGTATTTT,.,TRBJ2-3,TRBV6-1,TRBD1
CASSVAHSTDTQYF,TGTGCCAGCAGCGTAGCCCACAGCACAGATACGCAGTATTTT,.,TRBJ2-3,TRBV9,.
CASSLPPVASGYGYTF,TGTGCCAGCAGTCTGCCCCCTGTCGCCTCAGGGTATGGCTACACCTTC,.,TRBJ1-2,TRBV28,.
CASSRMASGANVLTF,TGCGCCAGCAGCAGGATGGCCTCTGGGGCCAACGTCCTGACTTTC,.,TRBJ2-6,TRBV5-1,.
CASSKKGAGYSNQPQHF,TGTGCCAGCAGCAAAAAGGGGGCTGGCTATAGCAATCAGCCCCAGCATTTT,.,TRBJ1-5,TRBV7-8,TRBD1
CATSREHTSGKQYF,TGTGCCACCAGCAGAGAACACACTAGCGGCAAGCAGTACTTC,.,TRBJ2-7,TRBV15,TRBD2